This is a list of T cell receptor beta chains from one sample in a study of cytomegalovirus exposure and HLA in healthy donors. TCRdb's copy holds only in-frame clones and misses some; the assay was immunoSEQ multiplex PCR. The sample lists under 250,000 clones; more than 70% were seen once. The sequencing sample was made of PBMCs. The receptor source for this set is a boy aged 10-17 years in good health and CMV-seronegative. CDR3s include the opening cysteine and the closing phenylalanine or tryptophan.

CAWRREKLNEQYF	.	TRBV30	13
CASSLAIAGWSDTQYF	TRBJ2-3	TRBV5-6	16
CASSYSRGPNYGYTF	TRBJ1-2	TRBV6-5	15
CASSLEMDRAYEQYF	TRBJ2-7	TRBV5-4	15
CASSPTQGRKSYEQYF	TRBJ2-7	TRBV7-9	16
CASSLVGTEGQQFF	TRBJ2-1	TRBV7-9	14
CSVVTGIKEETQYF	TRBJ2-5	TRBV29-1	14
CASIRGNEQFF	TRBJ2-1	TRBV6-5	11
CASSLSSGYDTQYF	TRBJ2-3	TRBV27	14
CASSQVLAGGNNNEQFF	TRBJ2-1	TRBV4-2	17
CASSNQTSGQETQYF	TRBJ2-5	TRBV19	15
CASSLWGGSGANVLTF	TRBJ2-6	TRBV28	16
CASSEPGTSPNEQFF	TRBJ2-1	TRBV10-2	15
CASTSRGTQREKLFF	TRBJ1-4	TRBV19	15
CASSVRQLNTEAFF	TRBJ1-1	TRBV2	14
CASSQERESGYGYTF	TRBJ1-2	TRBV4-1	15
CASSGGSPGLAGETQYF	TRBJ2-5	TRBV9	17
CASSSWTGTSTGELFF	TRBJ2-2	TRBV11-3	16
CASSYLSIKAPGISYEQYF	TRBJ2-7	TRBV27	19
CAWEGDSLQPQHF	TRBJ1-5	TRBV30	13
CASSTGTLYEQYF	TRBJ2-7	TRBV19	13
CASSVTTTNEKLFF	TRBJ1-4	TRBV5-1	14
CASSSYREGRETQYF	TRBJ2-5	TRBV7-8	15
CASSPPGQGSNEKLFF	TRBJ1-4	TRBV18	16